Below are 28 T cell receptor beta chains sequenced from a single sample in a study of blood T cells in healthy people across ages. It was with a sample-barcoded 5' primer and a J-beta primer mix that a second PCR of roughly 7 to 12 cycles was run. TCRdb recomputed calls from the 5' RACE reads with MiXCR, one row per CDR3 protein. The sample shows approximately 770,000 distinct CDR3 sequences, roughly 64% of them seen only once. Sequenced input: blood. These receptors all come from a man between 25 and 39 years old in good health.

This clonotype showed up many times. J is TRBJ2-7 and V is TRBV20-1; weak D call: TRBD2 (5 bases). The CDR3 length is 12 residues. Germline CDR1 DFQATT, CDR2 SNEGSKA (reference sequence). The germline V and J ends were trimmed by 3 bases and 5 bases, with 11 bases remaining between them. This CDR3 reads CSASSGMNEQYF. The CDR3 DNA follows: TGCAGTGCTAGTTCGGGGATGAACGAGCAGTACTTC.

This sequence joins TRBV20-1 and TRBJ2-3; D gene ambiguous. Trimming took 0 bases from V and 2 from J, leaving 9 bases between them. This CDR3 is 14 amino acids long. Germline-derived CDR1 and CDR2 are DFQATT and SNEGSKA (reference sequence). The CDR3 DNA reads as TGCAGTGCTAGAGATGTTCGCCTCACAGATACGCAGTATTTT. Translating gives CSARDVRLTDTQYF.

The V and J genes are TRBV27 and TRBJ1-1; TRBD1 agrees at 7 bases. Germline CDR1 MNHEY, CDR2 SMNVEV (reference sequence). This CDR3 is built from 13 residues. V trimming: 3 bases; J trimming: 10 bases; junction bases outside the gene matches: 8. CDR3 residues: CASSFGGGNRAFF. The DNA of the CDR3 is TGTGCCAGCAGTTTTGGAGGGGGCAATCGAGCTTTCTTT.

This rearrangement joins TRBV14 to TRBJ1-2; D remains unclear. Germline lookup yields CDR1 SGHDN and CDR2 FVKESK. V was trimmed by 4 bases and J by 10 bases, leaving 22 bases between them. The CDR3 is 15 amino acids. The CDR3 region is CASSLSHNPHWDYTF. CDR3 coding DNA: TGTGCCAGCAGCCTATCACACAATCCCCATTGGGACTACACCTTC.

This clonotype was seen a handful of times. The J gene is TRBJ1-2, the V gene TRBV5-6; perhaps TRBD1 as D (6 bases). The CDR3 length is 16 residues. The germline V gene has CDR1 SGHDT and CDR2 YYEEEE. With 4 bases removed from V and 0 bases from J, the gap between germline ends came to 16 bases. The CDR3 coding sequence is TGTGCCAGCAGCCCGGACAGAGTGATAGCTAACTATGGCTACACCTTC. Its translation is CASSPDRVIANYGYTF.

Points on this clonotype: A much larger clone lies one base from this, so it may be a read error. The chain is built from TRBV5-1 and TRBJ2-1; D ambiguous. The end of the DNA is better explained by TRBJ2-7, so the J call may be wrong. CDR3 size: 15 residues. Germline CDR1 and CDR2: SGHRS and YFSETQ. The DNA of the CDR3 is TGCGCCAGCAGCCCCACTCTGAGCTCCTACAATGAGCAGTACTTC. Protein product: CASSPTLSSYNEQYF.

This clonotype came up once. One junction end disagrees with the germline gene, perhaps due to a read error. The V call is TRBV7-9, the J call TRBJ2-5; TRBD1 is a possible D gene (6 bases). The CDR3 is made up of 18 amino acids. Germline lookup yields CDR1 SEHNR and CDR2 FQNEAQ (reference sequence). The CDR3: CASSLGAMGQLSQYEQYF. The CDR3 nucleotides read TGTGCCAGCAGCTTAGGGGCGATGGGACAACTATCCCAATACGAGCAGTATTTC. Combining the CDR3 with reference TRBV7-9 and TRBJ2-5 gives the whole variable domain DTGVSQNPRHKITKRGQNVTFRCDPISEHNRLYWYRQTLGQGPEFLTYFQNEAQLEKSRLLSDRFSAERPKGSFSTLEIQRTEQGDSAMYLCASSLGAMGQLSQYEQYFGPGTRLLVL.

The chain is built from TRBV4-3 and TRBJ1-2; perhaps TRBD1 as D (5 bases). Germline V gives CDR1 LGHNA, CDR2 YSLEER. This CDR3 has 14 residues. Trimming stripped 6 bases from V and 2 bases from J, with 13 bases between. The CDR3 DNA is TGCGCCAGCAGTGAACAGGTTACAAACTATGGCTACACCTTC. It specifies CASSEQVTNYGYTF.

The chain recombines TRBV18 with TRBJ2-1; 10 nucleotides align to TRBD2. Trimming removed 2 bases from V and 7 bases from J; junction bases left unmatched: 11. The germline CDR1 and CDR2 sequences are KGHSH and LQKENI. The CDR3 has 17 amino acids. Here the CDR3 reads CASSPILAGGSLNEQFF. The CDR3 DNA reads TGTGCCAGCTCACCAATTTTAGCGGGGGGATCTCTAAATGAGCAGTTCTTC.

This clonotype was recorded only once. DNA of the CDR3: TGTGCCAGCACCCCTCGATGGGAAACCTACGAGCAGTACTTC. Amino acid sequence: CASTPRWETYEQYF. V usage is TRBV7-2 and J usage is TRBJ2-4, with D uncertain. The J call could be wrong; TRBJ2-7 is a better fit for the DNA end. CDR1 is SGHTA and CDR2 is FQGNSA in the germline V gene. The CDR3 length is 14 residues.

The chain couples TRBV30 to TRBJ2-4; 7 bases match TRBD1. Unmatched junction bases numbered 9, after V lost 1 base and J lost 0 bases. This CDR3 comprises 17 residues. The germline CDR1 and CDR2 sequences are GTSNPN and SVGIG (reference sequence). The CDR3 bases are TGTGCCTGGAGTGATTATTCAGGGACAGTAGCCAAAAACATTCAGTACTTC. Translation: CAWSDYSGTVAKNIQYF. Full variable domain (missing parts from reference TRBV30 and TRBJ2-4): SQTIHQWPATLVQPVGSPLSLECTVEGTSNPNLYWYRQAAGRGLQLLFYSVGIGQISSEVPQNLSASRPQDRQFILSSKKLLLSDSGFYLCAWSDYSGTVAKNIQYFGAGTRLSVL.

The chain links TRBV12-3 or TRBV12-4 to TRBJ2-5; D not resolved. V was clipped by 6 bases and J by 0 bases, with 11 bases between them. The length of the CDR3 is 14 residues. This chain's CDR3 is CASSADLNQETQYF. DNA of the CDR3: TGTGCCAGCAGCGCCGACTTGAACCAAGAGACCCAGTACTTC.

The rearrangement uses TRBV5-1 and TRBJ2-5, with D possibly matching TRBD2 (6 bases). The V and J ends lost 4 bases and 3 bases respectively, with 22 bases between them. Per the germline V gene, CDR1 is SGHRS and CDR2 is YFSETQ. The CDR3 spans 17 residues. CDR3 region: CASSPPPVARGEETQYF. CDR3 bases: TGCGCCAGCAGCCCTCCCCCAGTTGCGCGGGGAGAAGAGACCCAGTACTTC.

V gene TRBV6-5 combines with J gene TRBJ2-7, with D perhaps TRBD2 (5 bases). The length of the CDR3 is 13 residues. V shed 5 bases and J shed 4 bases, with 12 bases lying between them. Germline CDR1 reads MNHEY; CDR2 reads SVGAGI. The CDR3 DNA reads TGTGCCAGCAGTGCGGGCGACGGGTACGAGCAGTACTTC. This codes for CASSAGDGYEQYF.

Comments on this clonotype: A read error may produce the germline difference seen at one junction end. CDR3 nucleotides: TGTTCCAGCAGGTGGCTAGCGGGAGGCAACAATAACAATGAGCAGTTCTTC. It yields the protein CSSRWLAGGNNNNEQFF. J is TRBJ2-1 and V is TRBV7-9; 11 bases align to TRBD2. Germline V gives CDR1 SEHNR, CDR2 FQNEAQ (reference sequence). The CDR3 is 17 residues long.

The rearrangement uses TRBV7-2 and TRBJ2-3; no clear D gene. Looked up from germline, CDR1 is SGHTA and CDR2 is FQGNSA. The CDR3 contains 15 residues. V lost 4 bases, J lost 0 bases, and 11 bases lay in between. The CDR3 protein is CASSWRASSTDTQYF. The CDR3 bases are TGTGCCAGCAGCTGGAGAGCGTCTAGCACAGATACGCAGTATTTT.

A word on this clonotype: A much larger clone lies one base from this, so it may be a read error. The gene calls are TRBV29-1 and TRBJ2-1; D not resolved. The CDR3 has 13 residues. Germline-derived CDR1 and CDR2 are SQVTM and ANQGSEA. The V and J ends lost 4 bases and 1 base respectively, with 8 bases between them. The CDR3, as DNA: TGCAGCGTTGTGCGATTTTCCTACAATGAGCAGTTCTTC. Translated, it gives CSVVRFSYNEQFF.

The chain has TRBV13 and TRBJ1-1, with TRBD1 matching over 7 bases. The germline gives CDR1 PRHDT, CDR2 FYEKMQ (reference sequence). The V and J ends lost 6 bases and 6 bases, in that order; junction bases with no gene match: 10. This CDR3 comprises 14 residues. CDR3 coding DNA: TGTGCCAGCAGGGCGGGGACAGAGGGTTCTGAAGCTTTCTTT. Its protein product is CASRAGTEGSEAFF.

This chain's CDR3 is CASSSVVGDEREQYF. The CDR3 nucleotides are TGTGCCAGCAGTAGCGTAGTGGGAGACGAGCGGGAGCAGTACTTC. V and J are TRBV2 and TRBJ2-7, with D tentatively TRBD2 (5 bases). The CDR3 runs 15 residues. The V and J ends lost 5 bases and 7 bases respectively, with 21 bases between them. Germline CDR1 SNHLY, CDR2 FYNNEI.

The chain recombines TRBV29-1 with TRBJ1-1; D perhaps matches TRBD1 (5 bases). The CDR3 runs to 14 residues. Germline V lookup: CDR1 SQVTM, CDR2 ANQGSEA. The V gene lost 4 bases and the J gene lost 3 bases, with 15 bases spanning the gap. This CDR3 reads CSVVKGLGDTEAFF. CDR3 sequence (DNA): TGCAGCGTTGTGAAGGGGCTCGGGGACACTGAAGCTTTCTTT.

Written as DNA, the CDR3 is TGTGCCAGCAGTTTAGGGGTGGGACCACAAGAGACCCAGTACTTC. Translated, it gives CASSLGVGPQETQYF. The chain links TRBV12-3 or TRBV12-4 to TRBJ2-5; D could derive from TRBD1 or TRBD2 (5 bases each). The CDR3 is 15 amino acids. The germline V and J ends were trimmed by 1 base and 2 bases, with 11 bases remaining between them.

V gene TRBV6-5 combines with J gene TRBJ2-5, with 13 positions matching TRBD2. Near its end, the DNA agrees better with TRBJ2-7, so the J call may be wrong. CDR3 length: 16 amino acids. Germline loops: CDR1 MNHEY, CDR2 SVGAGI. CDR3 sequence: CASSYSTSGGIYEQYF. The CDR3 region has the DNA TGTGCCAGCAGTTACTCGACTAGCGGGGGGATATACGAGCAGTACTTC.

The sample holds a few counts of this clonotype. The chain couples TRBV6-1 to TRBJ2-4; TRBD1 or TRBD2 may be the D gene (5 bases each). V was pared by 7 bases and J by 5 bases, with 12 bases between. Germline V lookup: CDR1 MNHNS, CDR2 SASEGT. The CDR3 is 13 residues long. CDR3 sequence: CASKGSPQNIQYF. The CDR3 DNA reads as TGTGCCAGCAAGGGGAGCCCCCAAAACATTCAGTACTTC.

The chain recombines TRBV6-1 with TRBJ2-5; TRBD2 might be the D (5 bases). The germline V gene encodes CDR1 MNHNS and CDR2 SASEGT. Trimming removed 3 bases at V and 9 bases at J, with 5 bases between. CDR3 length: 10 residues. This CDR3 reads CASSEEAQYF. CDR3 bases: TGTGCCAGCAGTGAGGAGGCCCAGTACTTC.

CDR3 coding DNA: TGTGCCAGCAGTTCACCTCGGGGCAGCTCCTACGAGCAGTACTTC. Translated: CASSSPRGSSYEQYF. This chain links TRBV12-3 or TRBV12-4 with TRBJ2-7; possibly TRBD1 or TRBD2 for D (5 bases each). V lost 4 bases, J lost 0 bases, and 13 bases lay in between. This CDR3 is built from 15 residues.

This chain connects TRBV29-1 to TRBJ2-5; 10 bases line up with TRBD1. This CDR3 has 14 amino acids. Trimming removed 8 bases from V and 7 bases from J; junction bases left unmatched: 13. The germline gives CDR1 SQVTM, CDR2 ANQGSEA. CDR3 protein: CSFERGTGAVTQYF. CDR3 DNA sequence: TGCAGCTTCGAAAGAGGGACAGGGGCCGTGACCCAGTACTTC.

The chain recombines TRBV28 with TRBJ1-6; no clear D gene. The length of the CDR3 is 14 residues. V dropped 5 bases and J dropped 7 bases, with 12 bases sitting between them. Germline V lookup: CDR1 MDHEN, CDR2 SYDVKM. The CDR3 sequence: CASSPYVQNSPLHF. The CDR3, as DNA: TGTGCCAGCAGTCCATACGTGCAGAATTCACCCCTCCACTTT. Supplemented by reference TRBV28 and TRBJ1-6, the full variable domain reads DVKVTQSSRYLVKRTGEKVFLECVQDMDHENMFWYRQDPGLGLRLIYFSYDVKMKEKGDIPEGYSVSREKKERFSLILESASTNQTSMYLCASSPYVQNSPLHFGNGTRLTVT.

The CDR3 loop reads CASSLGPGEAFF. The DNA for the CDR3 is TGTGCCAGCAGTTTGGGGCCCGGAGAAGCTTTCTTT. The V call is TRBV12-3 or TRBV12-4, the J call TRBJ1-1, with a weak D call TRBD1 (5 bases). The CDR3 contains 12 residues. Trimming left V 3 bases short and J 8 bases short, with 10 bases between.